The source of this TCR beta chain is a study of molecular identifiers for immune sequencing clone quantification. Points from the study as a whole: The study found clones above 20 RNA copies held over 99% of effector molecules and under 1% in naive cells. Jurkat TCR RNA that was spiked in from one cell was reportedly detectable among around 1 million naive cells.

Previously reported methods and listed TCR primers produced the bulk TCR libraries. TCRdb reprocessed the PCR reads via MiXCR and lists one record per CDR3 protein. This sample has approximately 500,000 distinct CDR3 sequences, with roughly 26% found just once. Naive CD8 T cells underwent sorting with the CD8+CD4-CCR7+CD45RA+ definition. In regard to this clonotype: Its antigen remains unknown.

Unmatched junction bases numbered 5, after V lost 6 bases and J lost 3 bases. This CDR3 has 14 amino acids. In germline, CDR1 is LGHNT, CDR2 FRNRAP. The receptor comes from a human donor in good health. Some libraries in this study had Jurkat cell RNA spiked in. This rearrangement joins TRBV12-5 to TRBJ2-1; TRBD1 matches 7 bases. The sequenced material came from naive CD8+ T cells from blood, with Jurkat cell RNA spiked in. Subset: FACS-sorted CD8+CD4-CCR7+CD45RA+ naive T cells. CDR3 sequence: CASGTGTDYNEQFF. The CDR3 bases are TGTGCTAGTGGCACCGGGACAGACTACAATGAGCAGTTCTTC.